This is a list of T cell receptor beta chains from one sample in a study of cytomegalovirus exposure and HLA in healthy donors. Produced via immunoSEQ multiplex PCR; TCRdb's table is partial and in-frame only. This table has about 120,000 clones, around 10% appearing once. Sequencing was carried out using PBMCs. The receptor set was obtained from a man aged 25 to 40 in good health and CMV-seronegative. CDR3s include the opening cysteine and the closing phenylalanine or tryptophan. The order of the fields is J gene, clone size, V gene, D gene, CDR3 protein, CDR3 DNA. A D gene is named only where the DNA matches it firmly. A clone size is listed for some rows: how often the clone was seen (once, few, many), or a class if it is expanded.

TRBJ2-3	.	TRBV29-1	.	CSVYSQAGTLPDTQYF	TGCAGCGTTTACAGTCAGGCGGGGACCCTACCAGATACGCAGTATTTT
TRBJ2-7	.	TRBV10-3	TRBD2	CAISESGIAGSYEQYF	TGTGCCATCAGTGAGTCAGGGATAGCGGGGAGCTACGAGCAGTACTTC
TRBJ1-4	.	TRBV6-5	.	CASSSGGGPHEKLFF	TGTGCCAGCAGTTCGGGAGGCGGGCCTCATGAAAAACTGTTTTTT
TRBJ2-5	.	TRBV5-1	TRBD1	CASSQRDRGQTQYF	TGCGCCAGCAGCCAACGGGACAGGGGACAGACCCAGTACTTC
TRBJ1-1	.	TRBV7-9	.	CASSLPGSEAFF	TGTGCCAGCAGCTTACCGGGAAGTGAAGCTTTCTTT
TRBJ2-7	few	TRBV7-9	.	CASSEAWAGEYEQYF	TGTGCCAGCAGCGAGGCTTGGGCAGGGGAATACGAGCAGTACTTC
TRBJ1-1	few	TRBV19	.	CASSIDFQGTEAFF	TGTGCCAGTAGTATAGATTTTCAGGGCACTGAAGCTTTCTTT
TRBJ1-5	.	TRBV11-2	.	CASSLRSSNQPQNF	TGTGCCAGCAGCTTAAGGTCTAGCAATCAGCCCCAGAATTTT
TRBJ2-1	few	TRBV2	.	CASSYRVYNEQFF	TGTGCCAGCAGCTACAGGGTTTACAATGAGCAGTTCTTC
TRBJ2-5	few	TRBV25-1	.	CASSVSQGWEETQYF	TGTGCCAGCAGTGTGAGTCAGGGCTGGGAAGAGACCCAGTACTTC
TRBJ2-7	.	TRBV29-1	.	CSVTGSVSYEQYF	TGCAGCGTCACAGGCTCGGTCTCCTACGAGCAGTACTTC
TRBJ2-2	few	TRBV5-1	TRBD1	CASSWDRGQAGELFF	TGCGCCAGCAGCTGGGACAGGGGGCAGGCCGGGGAGCTGTTTTTT
TRBJ1-4	.	TRBV6-5	.	CASSSGGAEGEKLFF	TGTGCCAGCAGTTCCGGTGGCGCGGAGGGTGAAAAACTGTTTTTT
TRBJ2-5	few	TRBV7-8	.	CASSSGPLREQYF	TGTGCCAGCAGCTCCGGACCCCTAAGGGAGCAGTACTTC
TRBJ2-7	.	TRBV5-6	TRBD2	CASSFSGGRDEQYF	TGTGCCAGCAGCTTCAGCGGGGGGAGAGACGAGCAGTACTTC
TRBJ2-7	.	TRBV28	TRBD1	CASQSRPGQGTYEQYF	TGTGCCAGCCAGTCACGCCCGGGACAGGGCACCTACGAGCAGTACTTC
TRBJ2-7	few	TRBV16	.	CASSQQITAYEQYF	TGTGCCAGCAGCCAACAGATAACCGCCTACGAGCAGTACTTC
TRBJ2-7	.	TRBV6-5	TRBD1	CASSSKTGGTYEQYF	TGTGCCAGCAGTTCAAAGACAGGGGGTACCTACGAGCAGTACTTC
TRBJ2-3	few	TRBV5-1	TRBD1	CASATGQGLPDTQYF	TGCGCCAGCGCCACCGGACAGGGGCTCCCAGATACGCAGTATTTT